These 22 T cell receptor beta chains came from one sample sequenced in a study of identifying expanded T cells in peripheral blood. The assay was immunoSEQ multiplex PCR, and TCRdb's table has in-frame clones only and misses some. The data contain about 54,000 clones, roughly nine tenths of them seen just once; the ten biggest clones take up about 3.8%. Sequenced input: blood. These receptors were taken from a person between 18 and 75 years old in good health.

This chain links TRBV28 with TRBJ1-2; 11 nucleotides match TRBD1. With V trimmed by 5 bases and J by 10 bases, 18 bases remained unmatched. The CDR3 contains 17 residues. Per the germline V gene, CDR1 is MDHEN and CDR2 is SYDVKM. Here the CDR3 DNA reads TGTGCCAGCAGTCTATACGGACAGGGGGCGCTGGAAAAAGTCTACACCTTC. Encoded protein: CASSLYGQGALEKVYTF.

The chain uses TRBV6-5 and TRBJ1-2; D is uncertain. Trimming pared 1 base from V and 2 bases from J, leaving 11 bases between. The CDR3 sequence is 15 residues long. Germline V gene sequence: CDR1 MNHEY, CDR2 SVGAGI. The CDR3 sequence is CASSYFKGSNYGYTF. CDR3 DNA sequence: TGTGCCAGCAGTTACTTCAAGGGTTCCAACTATGGCTACACCTTC.

The chain has TRBV28 and TRBJ1-2; possible D gene TRBD1, 5 bases. Trimming took 2 bases from V and 2 from J, leaving 12 bases between them. The length of the CDR3 is 15 residues. Germline V gene sequence: CDR1 MDHEN, CDR2 SYDVKM. Here the CDR3 DNA reads TGTGCCAGCAGTTTAAGGGGATCCGGCAACTATGGCTACACCTTC. It yields the protein CASSLRGSGNYGYTF.

The CDR3 is CASNIGMGTTQYF. CDR3 coding DNA: TGTGCCAGCAACATAGGAATGGGAACAACGCAGTATTTT. The rearrangement links TRBV27 to TRBJ2-3; D is uncertain. V dropped 7 bases and J dropped 9 bases, with 17 bases sitting between them. Germline CDR1 is MNHEY and CDR2 is SMNVEV (reference sequence). The length of the CDR3 is 13 residues.

This chain uses TRBV2 with TRBJ2-7, with TRBD1 matching 7 bases. The CDR3 covers 16 residues. Germline-derived CDR1 and CDR2 are SNHLY and FYNNEI. V lost 5 bases and J lost 1; bases outside the gene matches: 11. The CDR3 coding sequence is TGTGCCAGCAGTACCCTGGGGACAGCTTCTTCCTACGAGCAGTACTTC. It codes for CASSTLGTASSYEQYF.

The chain joins TRBV9 to TRBJ2-7; weak D call: TRBD2 (5 bases). Germline CDR1 reads SGDLS; CDR2 reads YYNGEE. This CDR3 is 14 amino acids long. The V end was cut by 2 bases, the J end by 2 bases, with 11 bases between. The DNA for the CDR3 is TGTGCCAGCAGCGTTCACGGGGATGCCTACGAGCAGTACTTC. This gives the protein CASSVHGDAYEQYF.

The rearrangement uses TRBV5-6 and TRBJ1-5; the match to TRBD1 covers 12 bases. CDR1 is SGHDT and CDR2 is YYEEEE in the germline V gene. The CDR3 has 14 residues. With 5 bases clipped from V and 7 bases from J, the junction kept 4 bases outside the gene matches. Here the CDR3 DNA reads TGTGCCAGCAGTGAGGGGACAGGGGGCCAGCCCCAGCATTTT. Translating it yields CASSEGTGGQPQHF.

This clone was seen only once. The V gene is TRBV7-3, the J gene TRBJ1-3; tentatively, D is TRBD1 (5 bases). This CDR3 spans 17 amino acids. Germline assignment: CDR1 SGHTA and CDR2 FQGTGA. Trimming pared 2 bases from V and 1 base from J, leaving 15 bases between. CDR3 nucleotides: TGTGCCAGCAGCTTAGGGGACCCCTTAGGTTCTGGAAACACCATATATTTT. Its protein product is CASSLGDPLGSGNTIYF.

This clone was detected only a few times. The chain couples TRBV5-1 to TRBJ1-1; tentative D call: TRBD1 (5 bases). Deletions cut 4 bases from V and 2 bases from J, with 9 bases between. Germline V gene sequence: CDR1 SGHRS, CDR2 YFSETQ. This CDR3 has 13 residues. DNA for the CDR3: TGCGCCAGCAGCCAGCAGGGTAACACTGAAGCTTTCTTT. Protein product: CASSQQGNTEAFF.

The rearrangement joins TRBV28 to TRBJ1-5, with D maybe TRBD1 (6 bases). The V gene's germline CDR1 is MDHEN and CDR2 SYDVKM. V was shortened by 10 bases and J by 7 bases, with 29 bases between the two germline ends. There are 17 residues in the CDR3. Here the CDR3 DNA reads TGTGCCACCCAGGGACATTCGGGGGGGGGCTTTGGGCAGCCCCAGCATTTT. This sequence encodes CATQGHSGGGFGQPQHF.

This clone was counted once. The chain is built from TRBV11-2 and TRBJ2-7, with 12 bases lining up with TRBD2. The ends lost 5 bases at V and 4 bases at J; junction bases unmatched: 9. The CDR3 has 16 residues. Germline CDR1 SGHAT, CDR2 FQNNGV. CDR3 loop: CASSPPGTSGLYEQYF. In nucleotides, the CDR3 is TGTGCCAGCAGCCCCCCTGGGACTAGCGGGCTTTACGAGCAGTACTTC.

V is TRBV19 and J is TRBJ1-2; 7 nucleotides match TRBD1. The CDR3 is 16 amino acids. The J segment lost 4 bases and the V segment lost 4 bases, leaving 12 bases of the junction unmatched. CDR1 LNHDA and CDR2 SQIVND come from the germline V gene (reference sequence). The CDR3 DNA is TGTGCCAGTAGTAACTCTCGACAGGGAGGCGGCTATGGCTACACCTTC. This translates into CASSNSRQGGGYGYTF.

The rearrangement uses TRBV5-1 and TRBJ2-7, with TRBD1 matching over 8 bases. The V gene's germline CDR1 is SGHRS and CDR2 YFSETQ. The CDR3 sequence is 15 residues long. V shed 4 bases, J shed 5 bases, and the junction held 11 bases outside the gene matches. CDR3 loop: CASSPYSRGRHEQYF. The CDR3 coding sequence is TGCGCCAGCAGCCCATATAGCAGGGGGCGCCACGAGCAGTACTTC.

The chain uses TRBV13 and TRBJ2-3; 11 bases are shared with TRBD2. The CDR3 totals 14 residues. Germline V gene data show CDR1 as PRHDT and CDR2 as FYEKMQ (reference sequence). After removal of 5 bases from V and 5 bases from J, the junction contained 3 bases not matched to a gene. CDR3 amino acids: CASSLGLAGDTQYF. The CDR3 bases are TGTGCCAGCAGCCTCGGACTAGCGGGAGATACGCAGTATTTT.

The rearrangement links TRBV5-1 to TRBJ2-1; TRBD2 matches 11 bases. The CDR3 totals 15 residues. Germline CDR1 and CDR2: SGHRS and YFSETQ. The V and J ends lost 4 bases and 4 bases, in that order; junction bases with no gene match: 4. CDR3 sequence: CASSGIAGGYNEQFF. CDR3 coding DNA: TGCGCCAGCAGCGGAATAGCGGGGGGGTACAATGAGCAGTTCTTC.

The J gene is TRBJ2-6, the V gene TRBV4-3; 9 positions match TRBD1. J gave up 5 bases and V 1 base, and 12 bases lay outside the gene matches. CDR3 length: 19 amino acids. Per the germline V gene, CDR1 is LGHNA and CDR2 is YSLEER. CDR3 in DNA: TGCGCCAGCAGCCAAGCGGGACAGGGTGGGGCTCTGAGGGCCAACGTCCTGACTTTC. Its translation is CASSQAGQGGALRANVLTF.

The V call is TRBV9, the J call TRBJ1-4, with TRBD1 matching 7 bases. CDR1 and CDR2 from the germline V gene are SGDLS and YYNGEE. Germline trimming cut 3 bases from V and 8 bases from J; bases unmatched to any gene: 7. The CDR3 is 14 amino acids. In DNA form, the CDR3 reads TGTGCCAGCAGCGCGGGACAGCCTGAGGAAAAACTGTTTTTT. Its translation is CASSAGQPEEKLFF.

The chain combines TRBV13 with TRBJ1-1, with TRBD1 as a possible D gene (6 bases). Germline V gene data show CDR1 as PRHDT and CDR2 as FYEKMQ (reference sequence). The ends were cut back, 5 bases at V and 1 base at J, with 20 bases in the middle. The CDR3 covers 17 residues. The DNA of the CDR3 is TGTGCCAGCAGCGTCAGTGGGGAGACAGGCAAGAACACTGAAGCTTTCTTT. Its protein product is CASSVSGETGKNTEAFF.

The chain employs TRBV7-6 and TRBJ2-7, with 7 bases identical to TRBD1. J gave up 3 bases and V 3 bases, and 14 bases lay outside the gene matches. In germline, CDR1 is SGHVS, CDR2 FNYEAQ. The CDR3 totals 17 residues. CDR3 DNA sequence: TGTGCCAGCAGCTTTAAATACCGGGACAGAAAAGACTACGAGCAGTACTTC. Translated, it gives CASSFKYRDRKDYEQYF.

The rearrangement joins TRBV29-1 to TRBJ1-2; 7 bases are a match to TRBD1. The V gene's germline CDR1 is SQVTM and CDR2 ANQGSEA. This CDR3 has 13 residues. V lost 4 bases and J lost 0; bases outside the gene matches: 2. CDR3 nucleotides: TGCAGCGTTGGGGGACAGACTAACTATGGCTACACCTTC. Its translation is CSVGGQTNYGYTF.

The chain has TRBV4-3 and TRBJ2-2, with a possible D match to TRBD2 (5 bases). In germline, CDR1 is LGHNA, CDR2 YSLEER. CDR3 length: 16 residues. Trimming left V 0 bases short and J 3 bases short, with 11 bases between. DNA for the CDR3: TGCGCCAGCAGCCAAGATTCCGGACTCCACACCGGGGAGCTGTTTTTT. Translating it yields CASSQDSGLHTGELFF.

In DNA form, the CDR3 reads TGTGCCAGCAGCTTAGGGCCCGAGCAGTACTTC. Its translation is CASSLGPEQYF. The chain carries TRBV7-2 and TRBJ2-7, with no clear D. This CDR3 has 11 residues. CDR1 SGHTA and CDR2 FQGNSA come from the germline V gene. V shed 1 base and J shed 6 bases, with 4 bases lying between them.